These 25 T cell receptor beta chains were all obtained from the same sample, sequenced in a study of control samples from healthy donors and cancer patients. Sequencing was performed with immunoSEQ multiplex PCR; in TCRdb, only in-frame clones are kept and a portion is missing. The sample contains 150,000 to 200,000 clones, around 90% of which appear only once. The sample taken for sequencing was blood. The receptor source for this set is a man aged 30-40 years in good health.

The CDR3 DNA follows: TGTGCCAGCAGCGCGGGGGGGATGGATACGCAGTATTTT. Its protein product is CASSAGGMDTQYF. The chain recombines TRBV9 with TRBJ2-3, with 8 bases identical to TRBD2. The CDR3 contains 13 residues. Germline-derived CDR1 and CDR2 are SGDLS and YYNGEE. V gave up 3 bases and J gave up 6 bases; unmatched junction bases: 3.

The CDR3 sequence is CASSTSSTDTQYF. The CDR3, as DNA: TGTGCCAGTAGTACCAGTAGCACAGATACGCAGTATTTT. The chain employs TRBV19 and TRBJ2-3; the D is unclear. Germline CDR1 and CDR2: LNHDA and SQIVND (reference sequence). V shed 4 bases and J shed 0 bases, with 5 bases lying between them. CDR3 size: 13 residues.

V gene TRBV30 combines with J gene TRBJ1-3, with 9 positions matching TRBD1. The CDR3 runs to 15 residues. Germline CDR1 and CDR2: GTSNPN and SVGIG (reference sequence). V lost 0 bases, J lost 3 bases, and 3 bases stayed unmatched. CDR3 DNA sequence: TGTGCCTGGAGTGTACGGACAGGGGTTGGAAACACCATATATTTT. As protein: CAWSVRTGVGNTIYF.

The chain's CDR3 is CASSPAGKSSYEQYF. CDR3 DNA: TGCGCCAGCAGCCCGGCAGGGAAAAGCTCCTACGAGCAGTACTTC. The gene calls are TRBV5-1 and TRBJ2-7, with D perhaps TRBD1 (5 bases). CDR3 length: 15 amino acids. V was trimmed by 4 bases and J by 0 bases, leaving 14 bases between them. Germline values: CDR1 SGHRS, CDR2 YFSETQ.

This clone was counted a single time. This rearrangement joins TRBV2 to TRBJ2-7; 7 nucleotides line up with TRBD2. Losses at the gene ends were 4 bases for V and 2 bases for J; bases not matched to a gene: 5. From germline, CDR1 is SNHLY and CDR2 FYNNEI. The CDR3 length is 14 residues. In DNA, the CDR3 is TGTGCCAGCAGTGGGGGAGCGGGGCCCTACGAGCAGTACTTC. This translates into CASSGGAGPYEQYF.

The chain joins TRBV6-5 to TRBJ2-7; 13 bases line up with TRBD2. This CDR3 has 15 residues. Germline V gene sequence: CDR1 MNHEY, CDR2 SVGAGI. The trim removed 4 bases at V and 2 bases at J, leaving 2 bases unmatched. The CDR3 region is CASSSGLAGAYEQYF. The DNA for the CDR3 is TGTGCCAGCAGTTCCGGACTAGCGGGGGCCTACGAGCAGTACTTC.

The chain links TRBV18 to TRBJ2-1; TRBD1 matches 7 bases. V trimming: 4 bases; J trimming: 3 bases; junction bases outside the gene matches: 9. The CDR3 is 16 amino acids. Germline CDR1 and CDR2: KGHSH and LQKENI. The DNA for the CDR3 is TGTGCCAGCTCACAGCCCCGGGACAGCCTCTACAATGAGCAGTTCTTC. It is translated as CASSQPRDSLYNEQFF.

The chain recombines TRBV10-3 with TRBJ2-5, with 8 bases matching TRBD2. The CDR3 spans 17 residues. Losses at the gene ends were 7 bases for V and 5 bases for J; bases not matched to a gene: 18. Per the germline V gene, CDR1 is ENHRY and CDR2 is SYGVKD. As DNA, the CDR3 is TGTGCCATCATCCCCCGTTTAATAGCGGGGAGGAGGGAGACCCAGTACTTC. Its translation: CAIIPRLIAGRRETQYF.

V usage is TRBV27 and J usage is TRBJ1-4, with 9 nucleotides matching TRBD1. CDR1 is MNHEY, CDR2 SMNVEV, per germline (reference sequence). The CDR3 consists of 17 residues. Trimming took 2 bases from V and 3 from J; bases not matched to a gene: 7. The CDR3 is CASSLILQGASNEKLFF. In DNA form, the CDR3 reads TGTGCCAGCAGTTTAATATTACAGGGGGCGTCTAATGAAAAACTGTTTTTT.

The CDR3 nucleotides are TGTGCCAGTAGTCTCGAAAAGAGCGCTGGAAACACCATATATTTT. Amino acids: CASSLEKSAGNTIYF. This sequence joins TRBV19 and TRBJ1-3; D uncertain. The germline gives CDR1 LNHDA, CDR2 SQIVND (reference sequence). The CDR3 is 15 amino acids. With 5 bases removed from V and 2 bases from J, the gap between germline ends came to 13 bases.

The rearrangement joins TRBV30 to TRBJ1-1, with unresolved D. V gave up 0 bases and J gave up 3 bases, with 11 bases separating them. The CDR3 totals 14 residues. Germline V gene data show CDR1 as GTSNPN and CDR2 as SVGIG (reference sequence). In DNA form, the CDR3 reads TGTGCCTGGAGTGTCTTGGTTAGGGACACTGAAGCTTTCTTT. Its protein is CAWSVLVRDTEAFF. The whole variable domain, filled in from reference TRBV30 and TRBJ1-1, reads SQTIHQWPATLVQPVGSPLSLECTVEGTSNPNLYWYRQAAGRGLQLLFYSVGIGQISSEVPQNLSASRPQDRQFILSSKKLLLSDSGFYLCAWSVLVRDTEAFFGQGTRLTVV.

This chain joins TRBV18 and TRBJ1-5; D ambiguous. The CDR3 spans 14 residues. The V gene lost 3 bases and the J gene lost 2 bases, with 8 bases spanning the gap. Germline V gene lookup returns CDR1 KGHSH and CDR2 LQKENI. Here the CDR3 DNA reads TGTGCCAGCTCACCCAATACAGGCAATCAGCCCCAGCATTTT. Translated, it gives CASSPNTGNQPQHF.

V and J are TRBV5-1 and TRBJ2-7; unclear D gene. Germline V lookup: CDR1 SGHRS, CDR2 YFSETQ. This CDR3 comprises 13 residues. With 0 bases removed from V and 2 bases from J, the gap between germline ends came to 6 bases. Written as DNA, the CDR3 is TGCGCCAGCAGCTTGGACAGTCCCTACGAGCAGTACTTC. Protein sequence: CASSLDSPYEQYF. Looking up the rest from reference TRBV5-1 and TRBJ2-7 gives the full variable domain: KAGVTQTPRYLIKTRGQQVTLSCSPISGHRSVSWYQQTPGQGLQFLFEYFSETQRNKGNFPGRFSGRQFSNSRSEMNVSTLELGDSALYLCASSLDSPYEQYFGPGTRLTVT.

CDR3 amino acids: CASSLSRGLSYEQYF. In DNA form, the CDR3 reads TGTGCCAGCAGCTTATCCAGGGGGCTTTCCTACGAGCAGTACTTC. V gene TRBV11-2 combines with J gene TRBJ2-7, with 8 bases lining up with TRBD1. J lost 1 base, V lost 2 bases, and 4 bases had no gene match. Germline V gene sequence: CDR1 SGHAT, CDR2 FQNNGV. CDR3 length: 15 residues.

The chain links TRBV9 to TRBJ1-1; 9 nucleotides agree with TRBD1. This CDR3 is built from 12 residues. Germline V gene data show CDR1 as SGDLS and CDR2 as YYNGEE. V shed 5 bases, J shed 11 bases, and the junction held 7 bases outside the gene matches. This CDR3 reads CASSPGQGKAFF. CDR3 nucleotide sequence: TGTGCCAGCAGTCCGGGACAGGGAAAGGCTTTCTTT.

This clone is a singleton in its sample. The chain combines TRBV29-1 with TRBJ1-1; D unresolved. V gave up 7 bases and J gave up 5 bases, with 17 bases separating them. Germline assignment: CDR1 SQVTM and CDR2 ANQGSEA. This CDR3 is built from 13 residues. CDR3 loop: CSGAPGRRTEAFF. The CDR3 DNA is TGCAGCGGGGCCCCCGGGCGGAGGACTGAAGCTTTCTTT.

This sequence joins TRBV7-9 and TRBJ1-1; D is perhaps TRBD1 (6 bases). The germline V gene has CDR1 SEHNR and CDR2 FQNEAQ (reference sequence). This CDR3 spans 17 amino acids. The V and J ends lost 0 bases and 7 bases respectively, with 21 bases between them. CDR3 region: CASSLANAGGRGREAFF. CDR3 DNA sequence: TGTGCCAGCAGCTTAGCGAACGCGGGCGGCAGGGGCCGTGAAGCTTTCTTT. Together with reference TRBV7-9 and TRBJ1-1, the CDR3 gives the full variable domain: DTGVSQNPRHKITKRGQNVTFRCDPISEHNRLYWYRQTLGQGPEFLTYFQNEAQLEKSRLLSDRFSAERPKGSFSTLEIQRTEQGDSAMYLCASSLANAGGRGREAFFGQGTRLTVV.

This clone was counted a single time. V usage is TRBV7-9 and J usage is TRBJ1-2; D uncertain. This CDR3 comprises 14 residues. V was trimmed by 3 bases and J by 7 bases, leaving 15 bases between them. The germline gives CDR1 SEHNR, CDR2 FQNEAQ (reference sequence). CDR3 sequence reads: CASSFSQSQLGYTF. The CDR3 region has the DNA TGTGCCAGCAGCTTCAGCCAATCACAACTTGGCTACACCTTC.

This sequence joins TRBV2 and TRBJ2-3, with a tentative D call TRBD2 (7 bases). Per the germline V gene, CDR1 is SNHLY and CDR2 is FYNNEI. The ends were cut back, 4 bases at V and 2 bases at J, with 13 bases in the middle. The CDR3 extends over 15 amino acids. CDR3 sequence reads: CASSGGRGYTDTQYF. CDR3 sequence (DNA): TGTGCCAGCAGTGGGGGGCGGGGGTACACAGATACGCAGTATTTT.

The count of this clone is one. The chain carries TRBV19 and TRBJ1-2; D is perhaps TRBD1 (6 bases). Trimming pared 5 bases from V and 8 bases from J, leaving 21 bases between. Germline loops: CDR1 LNHDA, CDR2 SQIVND (reference sequence). The CDR3 consists of 15 residues. In DNA, the CDR3 is TGTGCCAGTAGTGGGAGTGTCGTAGGGGGGCAAGGCTACACCTTC. Its translation is CASSGSVVGGQGYTF.

This clone is categorized as medium-sized. The gene calls are TRBV6-2 or TRBV6-3 and TRBJ2-7; D not resolved. The CDR3 loop spans 13 amino acids. Germline-derived CDR1 and CDR2 are MNHEY and SVGEGT. V gave up 5 bases and J gave up 3 bases, with 11 bases separating them. The CDR3 DNA follows: TGTGCCAGCAGTGATCTGACGGACTACGAGCAGTACTTC. Protein product: CASSDLTDYEQYF.

This chain links TRBV2 with TRBJ2-5; D might be TRBD2 (6 bases). The V end lost 10 bases, the J end lost 4 bases, and 13 bases lay between the germline ends. Germline CDR1 is SNHLY and CDR2 is FYNNEI. The CDR3 sequence is 12 residues long. The CDR3 spells CATRRAGETQYF. In DNA form, the CDR3 reads TGTGCCACCAGGAGGGCCGGAGAGACCCAGTACTTC.

V gene TRBV6-6 combines with J gene TRBJ1-4; D possibly corresponds to TRBD1 (5 bases). Per germline, CDR1 MNHNY and CDR2 SVGAGI (reference sequence). This CDR3 has 14 residues. The V and J ends lost 6 bases and 4 bases respectively, with 12 bases between them. CDR3 in DNA: TGTGCCAGCAGAGAGGGGTCCAATAATGAAAAACTGTTTTTT. Protein: CASREGSNNEKLFF.

The rearrangement links TRBV7-8 to TRBJ2-5, with 8 bases fitting TRBD2. CDR1 and CDR2 (germline): SGHVS, FQNEAQ. This CDR3 region has 16 residues. Unmatched junction bases numbered 13, after V lost 5 bases and J lost 5 bases. CDR3 DNA sequence: TGTGCCAGCAGCCCCGGGACTAGAGGAGGGCAGGAGACCCAGTACTTC. Translating gives CASSPGTRGGQETQYF.

The CDR3 loop reads CASSLRDSPYEQYF. In DNA, the CDR3 is TGTGCCAGCAGCTTAAGGGACAGCCCTTACGAGCAGTACTTC. The genes are TRBV7-9 and TRBJ2-7; TRBD1 matches at 7 bases. Germline V gives CDR1 SEHNR, CDR2 FQNEAQ (reference sequence). V trimming: 2 bases; J trimming: 4 bases; junction bases outside the gene matches: 5. The CDR3 length is 14 residues. The variable domain in full, completed from reference TRBV7-9 and TRBJ2-7, reads DTGVSQNPRHKITKRGQNVTFRCDPISEHNRLYWYRQTLGQGPEFLTYFQNEAQLEKSRLLSDRFSAERPKGSFSTLEIQRTEQGDSAMYLCASSLRDSPYEQYFGPGTRLTVT.